This entry lists 16 T cell receptor beta chains sequenced from one sample in a study of sequential checkpoint blockade in melanoma. The method was immunoSEQ multiplex PCR; TCRdb's version includes in-frame clones alone and lacks a portion of them. Counted here are around 40,000 clones, roughly 90% occurring once; the ten biggest clones make up 9% to 15%. Specified treatment: randomized to nivolumab then ipilimumab (arm A) or the reverse (arm B). The sample consisted of CD8+ T cells sorted from blood (inferred from file names), taken from a patient given nivolumab and ipilimumab in sequence. These receptors were obtained from a human donor with melanoma.

Notes on this clone: In the same sample, other DNA sequences code for this CDR3. As DNA, the CDR3 is TGTGCCACAGGGCAGGGTTCCTACAATGAGCAGTTCTTC. Its protein product is CATGQGSYNEQFF. The rearrangement uses TRBV15 and TRBJ2-1; weak D call: TRBD1 (5 bases). CDR3 length equals 13 residues. Germline lookup yields CDR1 LNHNV and CDR2 YYDKDF (reference sequence). V lost 9 bases, J lost 1 base, and 10 bases lay in between.

This sequence joins TRBV19 and TRBJ2-1; TRBD2 is a possible D gene (6 bases). CDR3 length: 18 residues. Germline V lookup: CDR1 LNHDA, CDR2 SQIVND (reference sequence). Deletions cut 2 bases from V and 0 bases from J, with 17 bases between. The CDR3 sequence is CASSIFPLAAPSYNEQFF. CDR3 DNA sequence: TGTGCCAGTAGTATATTTCCCTTAGCGGCCCCCTCCTACAATGAGCAGTTCTTC. Variable domain in full (rest from reference TRBV19 and TRBJ2-1): DGGITQSPKYLFRKEGQNVTLSCEQNLNHDAMYWYRQDPGQGLRLIYYSQIVNDFQKGDIAEGYSVSREKKESFPLTVTSAQKNPTAFYLCASSIFPLAAPSYNEQFFGPGTRLTVL.

This chain links TRBV6-5 with TRBJ2-5; 8 positions match TRBD2. Germline trimming cut 6 bases from V and 4 bases from J; bases unmatched to any gene: 10. The CDR3 is 15 residues long. Germline V CDR1 and CDR2: MNHEY, SVGAGI. The CDR3 region is CASRHGGSGIETQYF. DNA for the CDR3: TGTGCCAGCAGGCACGGCGGTAGCGGGATAGAGACCCAGTACTTC.

The J gene is TRBJ1-3, the V gene TRBV6-1; D might be TRBD1 (5 bases). Trimming stripped 2 bases from V and 0 bases from J, with 11 bases between. Germline CDR1 is MNHNS and CDR2 is SASEGT. This CDR3 is 16 amino acids long. In DNA form, the CDR3 reads TGTGCCAGCAGTGAACCAGACAGACGCTCTGGAAACACCATATATTTT. This gives the protein CASSEPDRRSGNTIYF.

This rearrangement joins TRBV15 to TRBJ2-1, with 14 bases aligning to TRBD2. Germline-derived CDR1 and CDR2 are LNHNV and YYDKDF (reference sequence). The V and J ends lost 0 bases and 6 bases, in that order; junction bases with no gene match: 10. CDR3 length equals 19 residues. Here the CDR3 reads CATSREGTSGRGSANEQFF. The CDR3 region has the DNA TGTGCCACCAGCAGAGAAGGGACTAGCGGGAGAGGCTCGGCCAATGAGCAGTTCTTC.

Concerning this clone: A junction boundary mismatches the germline segment, possibly from a read error. The J gene is TRBJ2-3, the V gene TRBV7-9; D gene ambiguous. CDR1 SEHNR and CDR2 FQNEAQ come from the germline V gene (reference sequence). The CDR3 contains 15 residues. The CDR3: CVSSLVQTGTDTQYF. The CDR3 nucleotides are TGTGTCAGCAGCTTAGTACAGACCGGCACAGATACGCAGTATTTT.

The rearrangement uses TRBV6-4 and TRBJ2-2; D perhaps matches TRBD1 (5 bases). The CDR3 sequence is 14 residues long. Trimming took off 4 bases at V and 2 bases at J, with 8 bases between the two ends. Per germline, CDR1 MRHNA and CDR2 SNTAGT. The CDR3: CASSGRANTGELFF. The CDR3 DNA is TGTGCCAGCAGTGGCAGGGCAAACACCGGGGAGCTGTTTTTT.

The genes are TRBV19 and TRBJ2-5, with 8 nucleotides matching TRBD1. The J call may be in error: the DNA end matches TRBJ2-7 better. The CDR3 runs to 13 residues. The germline V gene has CDR1 LNHDA and CDR2 SQIVND (reference sequence). This chain's CDR3 is CASSDRGAYEQYF. The CDR3 nucleotides are TGTGCCAGTAGCGACAGGGGTGCCTACGAGCAGTACTTC.

The chain combines TRBV6-5 with TRBJ1-2, with D maybe TRBD1 (6 bases). From germline, CDR1 is MNHEY and CDR2 SVGAGI. This CDR3 has 14 residues. Between the trimmed V and J ends, which lost 7 bases and 4 bases, there was a span of 16 bases. CDR3 bases: TGTGCCAGCACCCTTACGGGGGGCGCCTATGGCTACACCTTC. Its translation: CASTLTGGAYGYTF.

This clone was recorded only once. The chain joins TRBV30 to TRBJ2-7; D is possibly TRBD2 (5 bases). Germline V gene lookup returns CDR1 GTSNPN and CDR2 SVGIG (reference sequence). The CDR3 has 14 residues. V dropped 4 bases and J dropped 3 bases, with 16 bases sitting between them. The DNA of the CDR3 is TGTGCCTGGACTAGCTCTGATGGTTACTACGAGCAGTACTTC. Translating gives CAWTSSDGYYEQYF. Together with reference TRBV30 and TRBJ2-7, the CDR3 gives the full variable domain: SQTIHQWPATLVQPVGSPLSLECTVEGTSNPNLYWYRQAAGRGLQLLFYSVGIGQISSEVPQNLSASRPQDRQFILSSKKLLLSDSGFYLCAWTSSDGYYEQYFGPGTRLTVT.

The chain employs TRBV7-8 and TRBJ2-1, with D unclear. The CDR3 is 13 residues long. Germline values: CDR1 SGHVS, CDR2 FQNEAQ. The germline V and J ends were trimmed by 0 bases and 5 bases, with 5 bases remaining between them. The CDR3 loop reads CASSLALHNEQFF. The CDR3 bases are TGTGCCAGCAGCTTAGCACTCCACAATGAGCAGTTCTTC.

V gene TRBV9 combines with J gene TRBJ2-2; 13 bases are shared with TRBD2. The J segment lost 6 bases and the V segment lost 4 bases, leaving 3 bases of the junction unmatched. Germline CDR1 reads SGDLS; CDR2 reads YYNGEE. This CDR3 contains 15 residues. This chain's CDR3 is CASSTSGRDAGELFF. DNA of the CDR3: TGTGCCAGCAGCACTAGCGGGAGGGATGCCGGGGAGCTGTTTTTT. Supplemented by reference TRBV9 and TRBJ2-2, the full variable domain reads DSGVTQTPKHLITATGQRVTLRCSPRSGDLSVYWYQQSLDQGLQFLIQYYNGEERAKGNILERFSAQQFPDLHSELNLSSLELGDSALYFCASSTSGRDAGELFFGEGSRLTVL.

The rearrangement links TRBV7-2 to TRBJ1-1; D is possibly TRBD1 (5 bases). This CDR3 comprises 14 residues. CDR1 is SGHTA, CDR2 FQGNSA, per germline. V lost 1 base and J 5 bases, leaving 11 bases between the germline ends. The CDR3, as DNA: TGTGCCAGCAGCTTAGAAGCACACAGGACTGAAGCTTTCTTT. This encodes CASSLEAHRTEAFF.

The chain has TRBV27 and TRBJ1-6; 7 nucleotides line up with TRBD1. CDR3 length equals 17 residues. Germline values: CDR1 MNHEY, CDR2 SMNVEV (reference sequence). Trimming cost V 3 bases and J 3 bases; bases outside gene matches: 8. This CDR3 is CASSFLEGAIYNSPLHF. CDR3 DNA: TGTGCCAGCAGTTTTCTGGAGGGGGCGATCTATAATTCACCCCTCCACTTT.

The chain couples TRBV5-4 to TRBJ2-4; 9 bases are a match to TRBD2. CDR1 is SGHNT and CDR2 is YYREEE in the germline V gene (reference sequence). J was trimmed by 0 bases and V by 4 bases; bases with no gene match: 8. CDR3 length: 17 residues. CDR3: CASSAAAGGLAKNIQYF. CDR3 coding DNA: TGTGCCAGCAGCGCCGCAGCGGGAGGCTTAGCCAAAAACATTCAGTACTTC.

The J gene is TRBJ1-2, the V gene TRBV6-5; a weak D match, TRBD1 (5 bases). V was clipped by 2 bases and J by 4 bases, with 14 bases between them. Looked up from germline, CDR1 is MNHEY and CDR2 is SVGAGI. The CDR3 runs to 15 residues. The DNA for the CDR3 is TGTGCCAGCAGTTACCCTGACAGCGACTTCTATGGCTACACCTTC. This encodes CASSYPDSDFYGYTF.